The clone carrying this T cell receptor beta chain was found a few times. No antigen is known for it. These data belong to a study of shared clonotypes between healthy human individuals. About the research overall: Each donor contributed plates that comprised three CD4 naive, three CD4 memory, two CD8 naive and one CD8 memory. Regarding the study as a whole: Rarefaction exposed incomplete sorted-subset sequencing despite large depth.

Each cell subset's genomic DNA was divided evenly among several immunoSEQ plates. The method was immunoSEQ multiplex PCR; TCRdb's version includes in-frame clones alone and lacks a portion of them. Of about 680,000 clones listed, around two thirds were seen once; the top ten hold 1.5% to 2%. The CDR3 is made up of 16 amino acids. The V end lost 2 bases, the J end lost 2 bases, and 16 bases lay between the germline ends. Looked up from germline, CDR1 is SGHDT and CDR2 is YYEEEE. The donors, healthy adults who were HIV-negative, had experienced no recent acute infections or vaccinations. What was sequenced was memory CD4+ T cells sorted from blood. Subset described: CD45RA-negative fraction. The chain recombines TRBV5-6 with TRBJ1-2; weak D call: TRBD1 (5 bases). The TCR originated in a woman under 40 in good health. CDR3 nucleotides: TGTGCCAGCAGCTTAGGGACCACAGGTCTCAACTATGGCTACACCTTC. Translation: CASSLGTTGLNYGYTF.